One and the same sample provided the 13 T cell receptor beta chains below, sequenced in a study of Graves' ophthalmopathy and Graves' hyperthyroidism. RNA transcripts yielded amplified TCR beta CDR3 regions. RT-PCR with HTBI primers came first, then second-round multiplex PCR. TCRdb re-analysed the multiplex PCR reads in MiXCR, keeping a single row per CDR3 protein. The repertoire holds some 150,000 distinct CDR3 sequences, around two fifths seen once, with roughly 8.9% in the top ten. The sample consisted of peripheral blood. All receptors come from a man aged 25-45 years with Graves' ophthalmopathy.

This clonotype was counted at least ten times. The CDR3 DNA reads as TGTGCCAGCAGCTCTATACCGGGACAGGGGGCGCGCGAGCAGTACTTC. Translating it yields CASSSIPGQGAREQYF. The chain links TRBV7-2 to TRBJ2-7; 12 positions agree with TRBD1. The junction had 10 bases not matched to a gene; V was cut back by 4 bases and J by 6 bases. The length of the CDR3 is 16 residues. Germline CDR1 reads SGHTA; CDR2 reads FQGNSA.

The rearrangement uses TRBV15 and TRBJ2-5; D ambiguous. Germline V lookup: CDR1 LNHNV, CDR2 YYDKDF (reference sequence). The CDR3 length is 16 residues. Trimming took 5 bases from V and 5 from J, leaving 21 bases between them. In nucleotides, the CDR3 is TGTGCCACCAGCCTACTCAGGCCGGGCCCGAGGGAGACCCAGTACTTC. Protein: CATSLLRPGPRETQYF. The entire variable domain, with the rest obtained from reference TRBV15 and TRBJ2-5, is as follows: DAMVIQNPRYQVTQFGKPVTLSCSQTLNHNVMYWYQQKSSQAPKLLFHYYDKDFNNEADTPDNFQSRRPNTSFCFLDIRSPGLGDTAMYLCATSLLRPGPRETQYFGPGTRLLVL.

J is TRBJ2-2 and V is TRBV12-3 or TRBV12-4, with D maybe TRBD1 (5 bases). V was clipped by 5 bases and J by 7 bases, with 17 bases between them. The CDR3 contains 15 residues. CDR3 DNA sequence: TGTGCCAGCAGTCCTTTACCAGGGATGGGCGGGGAGCTGTTTTTT. Translating it yields CASSPLPGMGGELFF.

The chain links TRBV28 to TRBJ1-2; TRBD1 aligns across 7 bases. CDR3 length: 13 residues. Germline CDR1 and CDR2: MDHEN and SYDVKM. Trimming removed 6 bases from V and 6 bases from J; junction bases left unmatched: 7. CDR3 residues: CASRPTGVNGYTF. The DNA for the CDR3 is TGTGCCAGCAGACCCACAGGGGTAAATGGCTACACCTTC.

This clonotype was counted many times. V gene TRBV28 combines with J gene TRBJ2-7; possible D gene TRBD1, 6 bases. Germline loops: CDR1 MDHEN, CDR2 SYDVKM. V lost 4 bases and J 6 bases, leaving 19 bases between the germline ends. CDR3 length: 15 residues. The CDR3 protein is CASSSHTGMGSEQYF. DNA for the CDR3: TGTGCCAGCAGTTCCCACACAGGGATGGGCTCCGAGCAGTACTTC.

The chain is built from TRBV6-2 or TRBV6-3 and TRBJ1-2; TRBD1 agrees at 9 bases. The V gene's germline CDR1 is MNHEY and CDR2 SVGEGT. The V segment lost 6 bases and the J segment 6 bases; nucleotides outside the gene matches: 8. The CDR3 is 14 amino acids. The CDR3 nucleotides read TGTGCCAGCAGCCGGACAGGGGCACGTAATGGCTACACCTTC. Its protein product is CASSRTGARNGYTF.

The J gene is TRBJ2-4, the V gene TRBV6-2 or TRBV6-3; no clear D gene. Trimming pared 0 bases from V and 6 bases from J, leaving 12 bases between. CDR3 length: 15 amino acids. Germline V gene data show CDR1 as MNHEY and CDR2 as SVGEGT. The CDR3 spells CASSYSGAPSNIQYF. CDR3 sequence (DNA): TGTGCCAGCAGTTACTCGGGTGCCCCGTCAAACATTCAGTACTTC.

This clonotype was seen ten or more times. The chain employs TRBV24-1 and TRBJ2-7; a weak D match, TRBD2 (6 bases). The CDR3 totals 16 residues. Germline CDR1 is KGHDR and CDR2 is SFDVKD. Deletions cut 3 bases from V and 3 bases from J, with 17 bases between. The CDR3 nucleotides read TGTGCCACCAGTGATCGGGGGTTCTGGCAAATCTACGAGCAGTACTTC. As protein: CATSDRGFWQIYEQYF.

In this sample, this clonotype turned up many times. The chain couples TRBV9 to TRBJ2-7; a possible D gene is TRBD1 (5 bases). This CDR3 spans 14 amino acids. Per germline, CDR1 SGDLS and CDR2 YYNGEE. Trimming cost V 0 bases and J 5 bases, with 12 bases left between them. CDR3 in DNA: TGTGCCAGCAGCGTAGCAGGGTCTAACGACGAGCAGTACTTC. Amino acid sequence: CASSVAGSNDEQYF. Using reference TRBV9 and TRBJ2-7 for the parts outside the CDR3, the full variable domain is DSGVTQTPKHLITATGQRVTLRCSPRSGDLSVYWYQQSLDQGLQFLIQYYNGEERAKGNILERFSAQQFPDLHSELNLSSLELGDSALYFCASSVAGSNDEQYFGPGTRLTVT.

The chain recombines TRBV25-1 with TRBJ1-6, with unresolved D. CDR1 and CDR2 from the germline V gene are MGHDK and SYGVNS. The CDR3 covers 16 residues. Trimming removed 4 bases at V and 9 bases at J, with 19 bases between. The CDR3 sequence: CASSVDLDPVGSPLHF. DNA for the CDR3: TGTGCCAGCAGTGTAGACTTGGACCCAGTTGGTTCACCCCTCCACTTT.

This clonotype was counted ten times or more. The CDR3 DNA reads as TGTGCCAGCAGGGACCTCTATGGCTACACCTTC. Translated, it gives CASRDLYGYTF. This rearrangement joins TRBV6-1 to TRBJ1-2; D remains ambiguous. CDR1 is MNHNS, CDR2 SASEGT, per germline. V dropped 6 bases and J dropped 4 bases, with 6 bases sitting between them. This CDR3 is built from 11 residues.

There are many counts of this clonotype. The chain joins TRBV10-3 to TRBJ2-4; 13 nucleotides agree with TRBD2. The CDR3 spans 14 residues. Germline V gene data show CDR1 as ENHRY and CDR2 as SYGVKD. Trimming at V came to 8 bases and at J to 7 bases, leaving 5 bases not matched to a gene. The CDR3, as DNA: TGTGCCATCGGGACTAGCGGGGCTGATAACATTCAGTACTTC. Amino acids: CAIGTSGADNIQYF.

This clonotype was found many times. The chain recombines TRBV7-9 with TRBJ2-5; D gene unclear. Trimming left V 2 bases short and J 0 bases short, with 16 bases between. The CDR3 spans 17 residues. Per germline, CDR1 SEHNR and CDR2 FQNEAQ (reference sequence). The CDR3 loop reads CASSLTPPPWNQETQYF. The CDR3 DNA is TGTGCCAGCAGCTTAACCCCCCCCCCGTGGAACCAAGAGACCCAGTACTTC.